This TCR beta chain is from a study of OX40 agonist ivuxolimab in advanced cancers. At the level of the study: People in dose escalation had one of these cancers: hepatocellular carcinoma, melanoma, renal cell or head and neck cancer.

Comment on this clone: The antigen is undetermined.

Study-wide results and limits: Near-lowest levels of clonal expansion characterized partial responders at 0.1-3.0 mg/kg.

CDR3 size: 12 residues. Trimming removed 4 bases from V and 11 bases from J, with 14 bases in between. CDR1 is SGHTA, CDR2 FQGNSA, per germline. Using immunoSEQ multiplex PCR, the repertoire was profiled, and TCRdb retains in-frame clones only, with some absent. This sample has tens of thousands of clones, with 70% to 90% found just once. This specimen was CD4+ or CD8+ T cells sorted from blood, taken in a trial of the OX40 agonist ivuxolimab. The chain couples TRBV7-2 to TRBJ1-2, with D hard to call. The clonotype originates from an adult with an advanced solid tumor such as melanoma, head and neck, liver or kidney cancer. The CDR3 bases are TGTGCCAGCAGCTCATATCGTGGGGAGTACACCTTC. Translating gives CASSSYRGEYTF.